This entry concerns a single T cell receptor beta chain. This sample was taken from a study of T cell changes during pregnancy in multiple sclerosis. The protocol was immunoSEQ multiplex PCR, while the TCRdb copy is restricted to in-frame clones and leaves out a portion. The table shows about 40,000 clones, with roughly 91% occurring only once. The CDR3 has 12 amino acids. The V and J ends lost 6 bases and 4 bases respectively, with 10 bases between them. Per the germline V gene, CDR1 is SGHVS and CDR2 is FQNEAQ. The sequenced sample was CD8+ T cells from peripheral blood mononuclear cells, obtained before pregnancy. This chain uses TRBV7-8 with TRBJ2-7; TRBD2 might be the D (6 bases). The origin of this receptor is a female donor with multiple sclerosis, enrolled in a pregnancy study. CDR3 in DNA: TGTGCCAGCAGTTGGGGGGTTTACGAGCAGTACTTC. The encoded protein is CASSWGVYEQYF.